The T cell receptor beta chain described here comes from a study of T cells in Graves' hyperthyroidism and ophthalmopathy. This clonotype was seen more than once but under ten times. The antigen is undetermined. Study results and limitations: Clonotypes that were expanded in thyroid above 0.001 mostly appeared in blood too. Ophthalmopathy was separated from stable hyperthyroidism by a 13 V-J model.

Trimming at V came to 8 bases and at J to 4 bases, leaving 16 bases not matched to a gene. Germline CDR1 and CDR2: LNHDA and SQIVND (reference sequence). The CDR3 has 17 residues. Orbital computed tomography, thyroid ultrasound, serum thyroxine and TRAb, and clinical symptoms together informed the diagnoses. Extraction of PBMCs used under 13 ml of fresh peripheral blood. Amplification of TCR beta CDR3 regions used RNA as the template. Using the HTBI primer set, a first-round RT-PCR was run on the TCR CDR3. TCRdb re-called the multiplex PCR reads with MiXCR, one entry per CDR3 protein. The sample has fewer than 400,000 distinct CDR3 sequences; around an eighth are singletons.

Sequenced: blood. This clonotype originated in a man over 45 with Graves' ophthalmopathy. The chain couples TRBV19 to TRBJ2-1; TRBD1 matches 8 bases. CDR3 nucleotides: TGTGCCAGTGAGACAGGGGAATACGGGTTTGGATACAATGAGCAGTTCTTC. It codes for CASETGEYGFGYNEQFF.